This T cell receptor (beta chain) was recovered during a study of blood T cell repertoires in COVID-19. Study summary: Nucleic acid was either cDNA or gDNA, and it came from T cells, B-cell-depleted T cells, or PBMCs.

From germline, CDR1 is SGHRS and CDR2 YFSETQ. V lost 2 bases and J lost 2; bases outside the gene matches: 1. CDR3 length: 14 residues. Profiling relied on immunoSEQ multiplex PCR, and the TCRdb table lists in-frame clones only, not all of them. This table has fewer than 200,000 clones, 84% appearing once. This receptor was identified in a human donor in a cohort sampled during active COVID-19. V gene TRBV5-1 combines with J gene TRBJ1-5; the match to TRBD1 covers 7 bases. The sequenced sample consisted of peripheral blood. The CDR3 DNA is TGCGCCAGCAGCTTAACAGGGGGCAATCAGCCCCAGCATTTT. Translation: CASSLTGGNQPQHF.